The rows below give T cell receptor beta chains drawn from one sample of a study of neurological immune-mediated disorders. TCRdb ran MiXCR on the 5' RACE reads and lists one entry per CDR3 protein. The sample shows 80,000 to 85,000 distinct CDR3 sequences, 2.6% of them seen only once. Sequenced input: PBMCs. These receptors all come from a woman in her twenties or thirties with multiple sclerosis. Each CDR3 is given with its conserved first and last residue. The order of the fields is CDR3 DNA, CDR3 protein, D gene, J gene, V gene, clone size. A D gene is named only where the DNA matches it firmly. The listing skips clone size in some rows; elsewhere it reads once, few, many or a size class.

DNA: TGTGCCAGCAGCTTGACTAGCGGGAGCAATGAGCAGTTCTTC
CDR3: CASSLTSGSNEQFF
D: TRBD2
J: TRBJ2-1
V: TRBV7-9
size: many

DNA: TGCAGTGCTAGAGATCCGAAGGGGCCCGAGGGGGAGCTGTTTTTT
CDR3: CSARDPKGPEGELFF
D: NA
J: TRBJ2-2
V: TRBV20-1
size: many

DNA: TGCAGTGCCCCCTCATCCGGGGGGCACTATGGCTACACCTTC
CDR3: CSAPSSGGHYGYTF
D: NA
J: TRBJ1-2
V: TRBV20-1
size: many

DNA: TGTGCCAGCACTCTGGGACTAGCGGGAGTTACGCCCGGGGAGCTGTTTTTT
CDR3: CASTLGLAGVTPGELFF
D: TRBD2
J: TRBJ2-2
V: TRBV7-8
size: many

DNA: TGTGCCAGCAGTTACTCAGGCGGGGGGAGGTTTAATGAGCAGTTCTTC
CDR3: CASSYSGGGRFNEQFF
D: TRBD2
J: TRBJ2-1
V: TRBV6-5
size: NA

DNA: TGTGCCAGTTCGACAGATCCGGGGAATCAGCCCCAGCATTTT
CDR3: CASSTDPGNQPQHF
D: NA
J: TRBJ1-5
V: TRBV7-9
size: many

DNA: TGTGCCAGCAGCGACCATTACACAGATACGCAGTATTTT
CDR3: CASSDHYTDTQYF
D: NA
J: TRBJ2-3
V: TRBV3-1
size: many

DNA: TGTGCCAGCAGTTCAGGGGGGAGAAAGGAGACCCAGTACTTC
CDR3: CASSSGGRKETQYF
D: NA
J: TRBJ2-5
V: TRBV6-5
size: many

DNA: TGTGCCACCAGTTGGGGCAATGAGCAGTTCTTC
CDR3: CATSWGNEQFF
D: NA
J: TRBJ2-1
V: TRBV24-1
size: many

DNA: TGCGCCAGTAAGAGGGACCCCCTCTTCTCTGGGGCCAACGTCCTGACTTTC
CDR3: CASKRDPLFSGANVLTF
D: NA
J: TRBJ2-6
V: TRBV5-1
size: many

DNA: TGCAGCGTACACATGCTAGGGAGCTCAGATACGCAGTATTTT
CDR3: CSVHMLGSSDTQYF
D: NA
J: TRBJ2-3
V: TRBV29-1
size: many

DNA: TGTGCCAGCACCCTGTTGGGGGCAGAGTACGAGCAGTACTTC
CDR3: CASTLLGAEYEQYF
D: NA
J: TRBJ2-7
V: TRBV7-9
size: many

DNA: TGTGCCAGCAGTCTTCCCGAGGAGCAGTACTTC
CDR3: CASSLPEEQYF
D: NA
J: TRBJ2-7
V: TRBV27
size: many

DNA: TGTGCCAGCAGTCCGGGACAGGGGCCGGTCCGATATGGCTACACCTTC
CDR3: CASSPGQGPVRYGYTF
D: TRBD1
J: TRBJ1-2
V: TRBV6-5
size: many

DNA: TGTGCCAGCACCGCGGCGAACACTGAAGCTTTCTTT
CDR3: CASTAANTEAFF
D: NA
J: TRBJ1-1
V: TRBV12-3/TRBV12-4
size: many

DNA: TGTGCCAGCGGGACTAGCGGAAGGATGGAGCTGTTTTTT
CDR3: CASGTSGRMELFF
D: TRBD2
J: TRBJ2-2
V: TRBV2
size: many

DNA: TGTGCCAGCAGCTCCGGGTGGAACACTGAAGCTTTCTTT
CDR3: CASSSGWNTEAFF
D: NA
J: TRBJ1-1
V: TRBV7-9
size: many

DNA: TGCAGCGTCGCGACACTGTACGAGCAGTACTTC
CDR3: CSVATLYEQYF
D: NA
J: TRBJ2-7
V: TRBV29-1
size: many

DNA: TGTGCCAGCAGCCGGGCCGGGACCAGAAGCTCCTACGAGCAGTACTTC
CDR3: CASSRAGTRSSYEQYF
D: NA
J: TRBJ2-7
V: TRBV4-2
size: many

DNA: TGTGCCAGCAGTGACCCTCGGGCGGGGAACAATCAGCCCCAGCATTTT
CDR3: CASSDPRAGNNQPQHF
D: NA
J: TRBJ1-5
V: TRBV2
size: many

DNA: TGTGCCAGCAGCCTCCACTGGACATTGAACACTGAAGCTTTCTTT
CDR3: CASSLHWTLNTEAFF
D: NA
J: TRBJ1-1
V: TRBV5-5
size: many

DNA: TGCGCCAGCAGCCCTGGGGCGGAGACCCAGTACTTC
CDR3: CASSPGAETQYF
D: NA
J: TRBJ2-5
V: TRBV5-1
size: many

DNA: TGCAGCGTTGAGTACACGTGGCGGGTCACAGATACGCAGTATTTT
CDR3: CSVEYTWRVTDTQYF
D: NA
J: TRBJ2-3
V: TRBV29-1
size: many

DNA: TGTGCCAGCAGTTACCCCTCTAGTCAGCGGGAGTGGAACGAGCAGTACTTC
CDR3: CASSYPSSQREWNEQYF
D: TRBD2
J: TRBJ2-7
V: TRBV28
size: many

DNA: TGTGCCAGCAGTGACGCTAGGACAAACACCGGGGAGCTGTTTTTT
CDR3: CASSDARTNTGELFF
D: NA
J: TRBJ2-2
V: TRBV25-1
size: many

DNA: TGCAGTGCAACCTCTAGCGGGAGGGCAGATACGCAGTATTTT
CDR3: CSATSSGRADTQYF
D: TRBD2
J: TRBJ2-3
V: TRBV20-1
size: many

DNA: TGTGCCAGCAGCGTAGCCCCTTCGAGGGTCGGAAACACCATATATTTT
CDR3: CASSVAPSRVGNTIYF
D: NA
J: TRBJ1-3
V: TRBV9
size: many

DNA: TGTGCCAGCAGTCCGGACTTCTACGGGGGAAACACCATATATTTT
CDR3: CASSPDFYGGNTIYF
D: NA
J: TRBJ1-3
V: TRBV12-3/TRBV12-4
size: many

DNA: TGCGCCAGCAGCTTCATAGGAGAGACTTTAGGAACCTACGAGCAGTACTTC
CDR3: CASSFIGETLGTYEQYF
D: NA
J: TRBJ2-7
V: TRBV5-1
size: many